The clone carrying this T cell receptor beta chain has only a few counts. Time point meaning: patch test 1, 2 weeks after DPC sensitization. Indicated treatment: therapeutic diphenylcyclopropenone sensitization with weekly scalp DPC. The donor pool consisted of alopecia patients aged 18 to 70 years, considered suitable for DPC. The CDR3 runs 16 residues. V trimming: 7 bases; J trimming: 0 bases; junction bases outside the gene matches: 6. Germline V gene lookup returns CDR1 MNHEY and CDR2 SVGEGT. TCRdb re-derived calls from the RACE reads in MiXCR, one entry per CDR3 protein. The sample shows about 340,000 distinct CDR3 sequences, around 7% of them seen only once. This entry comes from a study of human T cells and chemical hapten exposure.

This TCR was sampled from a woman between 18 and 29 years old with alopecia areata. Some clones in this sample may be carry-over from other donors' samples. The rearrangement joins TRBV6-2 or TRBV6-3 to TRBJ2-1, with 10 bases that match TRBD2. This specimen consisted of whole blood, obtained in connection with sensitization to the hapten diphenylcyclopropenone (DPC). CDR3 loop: CASNRAGGSSYNEQFF. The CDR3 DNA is TGTGCCAGCAACAGAGCGGGGGGGAGCTCCTACAATGAGCAGTTCTTC.